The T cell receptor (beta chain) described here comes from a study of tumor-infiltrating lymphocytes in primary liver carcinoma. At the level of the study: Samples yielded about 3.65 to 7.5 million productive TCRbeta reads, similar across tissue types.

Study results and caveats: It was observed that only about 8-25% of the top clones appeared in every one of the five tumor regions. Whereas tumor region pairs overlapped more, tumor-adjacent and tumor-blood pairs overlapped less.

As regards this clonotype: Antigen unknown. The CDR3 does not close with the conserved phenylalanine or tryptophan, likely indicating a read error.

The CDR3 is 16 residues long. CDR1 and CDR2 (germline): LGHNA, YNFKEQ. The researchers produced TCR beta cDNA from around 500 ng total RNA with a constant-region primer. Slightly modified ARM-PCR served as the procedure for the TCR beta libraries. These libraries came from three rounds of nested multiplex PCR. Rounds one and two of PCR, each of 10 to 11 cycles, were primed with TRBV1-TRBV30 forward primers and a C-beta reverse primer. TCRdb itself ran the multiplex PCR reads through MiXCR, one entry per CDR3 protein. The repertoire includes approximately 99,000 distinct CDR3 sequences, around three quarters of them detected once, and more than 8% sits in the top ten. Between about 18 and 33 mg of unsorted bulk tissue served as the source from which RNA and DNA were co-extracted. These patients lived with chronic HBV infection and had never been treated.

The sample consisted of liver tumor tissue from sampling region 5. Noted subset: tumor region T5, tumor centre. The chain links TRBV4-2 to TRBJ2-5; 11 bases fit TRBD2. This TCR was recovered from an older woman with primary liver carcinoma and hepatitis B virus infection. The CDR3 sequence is CASNQDLTSGSETQYL. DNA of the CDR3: TGTGCCAGCAACCAAGATTTAACTAGCGGGAGTGAGACCCAGTACTTA.